One and the same sample provided the 21 T cell receptor beta chains below, sequenced in a study of blood T cell repertoires in COVID-19. The table came from immunoSEQ multiplex PCR; TCRdb's copy has only in-frame clones and leaves some out. This sample has 200,000 to 250,000 clones, with approximately 91% found just once. The sequenced sample was peripheral blood. Receptor source: a woman aged 55 to 70 with acute or convalescent COVID-19.

The genes are TRBV5-1 and TRBJ2-7; unclear D gene. The CDR3 covers 12 residues. Germline V gene sequence: CDR1 SGHRS, CDR2 YFSETQ. Trimming cost V 5 bases and J 0 bases, with 6 bases left between them. In DNA form, the CDR3 reads TGCGCCAGCAGTATTAGCTCCTACGAGCAGTACTTC. This sequence encodes CASSISSYEQYF.

The rearrangement links TRBV9 to TRBJ2-2; the D gene is possibly TRBD2 (5 bases). This CDR3 is built from 12 residues. V shed 2 bases and J shed 8 bases, with 7 bases lying between them. Germline loops: CDR1 SGDLS, CDR2 YYNGEE. In DNA, the CDR3 is TGTGCCAGCAGCGTTAGCGCTGGGGAGCTGTTTTTT. Translating it yields CASSVSAGELFF. Drawing the rest from reference TRBV9 and TRBJ2-2, the complete variable domain is DSGVTQTPKHLITATGQRVTLRCSPRSGDLSVYWYQQSLDQGLQFLIQYYNGEERAKGNILERFSAQQFPDLHSELNLSSLELGDSALYFCASSVSAGELFFGEGSRLTVL.

The V and J genes are TRBV7-9 and TRBJ1-2, with 7 bases identical to TRBD1. This CDR3 has 13 residues. Germline loops: CDR1 SEHNR, CDR2 FQNEAQ (reference sequence). The V gene end was trimmed by 9 bases and the J gene end by 2 bases; junction bases not matched to a gene: 6. The CDR3 is CASRDSLNYGYTF. CDR3 sequence (DNA): TGTGCCAGTCGGGACAGTCTCAACTATGGCTACACCTTC. The variable domain in full, completed from reference TRBV7-9 and TRBJ1-2, reads DTGVSQNPRHKITKRGQNVTFRCDPISEHNRLYWYRQTLGQGPEFLTYFQNEAQLEKSRLLSDRFSAERPKGSFSTLEIQRTEQGDSAMYLCASRDSLNYGYTFGSGTRLTVV.

V is TRBV7-6 and J is TRBJ2-7; the match to TRBD1 covers 9 bases. Germline V gene sequence: CDR1 SGHVS, CDR2 FNYEAQ. The CDR3 consists of 20 residues. J lost 4 bases, V lost 2 bases, and 21 bases had no gene match. As DNA, the CDR3 is TGTGCCAGCAGCTTAATATCCCCGACAGGGGGTGAACCCTGGGCTTACGAGCAGTACTTC. It specifies CASSLISPTGGEPWAYEQYF.

V is TRBV28 and J is TRBJ1-5; D remains ambiguous. V was clipped by 2 bases and J by 0 bases, with 11 bases between them. Germline assignment: CDR1 MDHEN and CDR2 SYDVKM. The CDR3 covers 16 residues. CDR3 protein: CASSLSRLYSNQPQHF. The CDR3, as DNA: TGTGCCAGCAGTTTAAGCAGGCTTTATAGCAATCAGCCCCAGCATTTT.

The V call is TRBV6-2 or TRBV6-3, the J call TRBJ2-1, with 8 nucleotides matching TRBD2. The CDR3 loop spans 14 amino acids. Germline CDR1 is MNHEY and CDR2 is SVGEGT. After removal of 4 bases from V and 10 bases from J, the junction contained 9 bases not matched to a gene. The CDR3 nucleotides read TGTGCCAGCAGTTGGAACGGGAGGGGCGGGGAGCAGTTCTTC. Its protein is CASSWNGRGGEQFF.

On this clone itself: At one end, the junction sequence differs from germline, possibly due to a read error. The genes are TRBV2 and TRBJ1-6; D is unresolved. The CDR3 is 13 amino acids. Germline CDR1 reads SNHLY; CDR2 reads FYNNEI. CDR3 amino acids: CASSEDNNSPLHF. CDR3 coding DNA: TGTGCCAGCAGCGAAGACAACAATTCACCCCTCCACTTT.

The gene calls are TRBV18 and TRBJ1-1; D not resolved. The CDR3 sequence is 14 residues long. Germline V gene lookup returns CDR1 KGHSH and CDR2 LQKENI. Trimming stripped 3 bases from V and 3 bases from J, with 11 bases between. This CDR3 reads CASSPFFGDTEAFF. CDR3 sequence (DNA): TGTGCCAGCTCACCGTTCTTCGGGGACACTGAAGCTTTCTTT.

V usage is TRBV29-1 and J usage is TRBJ2-6; 8 bases align to TRBD2. Losses at the gene ends were 7 bases for V and 2 bases for J; bases not matched to a gene: 7. The CDR3 is 15 amino acids. Germline-derived CDR1 and CDR2 are SQVTM and ANQGSEA. The CDR3 region is CSALSGGTGANVLTF. DNA for the CDR3: TGCAGCGCCCTCAGCGGGGGTACTGGGGCCAACGTCCTGACTTTC.

This clone was seen only once. Different DNA sequences within this sample yield the same CDR3. The J gene is TRBJ1-1, the V gene TRBV30, with a possible D match to TRBD1 (5 bases). Between the trimmed V and J ends, which lost 3 bases and 1 base, there was a span of 6 bases. Germline assignment: CDR1 GTSNPN and CDR2 SVGIG (reference sequence). CDR3 length equals 12 residues. The CDR3 spells CAWRQGNTEAFF. Here the CDR3 DNA reads TGTGCCTGGAGGCAGGGGAACACTGAAGCTTTCTTT.

J is TRBJ1-4 and V is TRBV4-3, with TRBD1 as a possible D gene (5 bases). Trimming cost V 4 bases and J 1 base, with 13 bases left between them. From germline, CDR1 is LGHNA and CDR2 YSLEER. The length of the CDR3 is 16 residues. CDR3 amino acids: CASSPRTGGTNEKLFF. The CDR3, as DNA: TGCGCCAGCAGCCCTCGGACCGGGGGAACTAATGAAAAACTGTTTTTT.

This chain joins TRBV15 and TRBJ1-4, with TRBD1 identical over 7 bases. With V trimmed by 0 bases and J by 5 bases, 9 bases remained unmatched. Germline lookup yields CDR1 LNHNV and CDR2 YYDKDF (reference sequence). The CDR3 has 17 amino acids. The CDR3 DNA follows: TGTGCCACCAGCAGAGATTTACAGGGGCACAACAATGAAAAACTGTTTTTT. This gives the protein CATSRDLQGHNNEKLFF.

The rearrangement links TRBV6-1 to TRBJ1-2; no reliable D call. Germline CDR1 is MNHNS and CDR2 is SASEGT. The ends were cut back, 0 bases at V and 5 bases at J, with 10 bases in the middle. The CDR3 sequence is 14 residues long. CDR3 loop: CASSEAGSVYGYTF. CDR3 in DNA: TGTGCCAGCAGTGAAGCAGGCAGCGTATATGGCTACACCTTC.

V usage is TRBV27 and J usage is TRBJ2-7, with a tentative D call TRBD1 (6 bases). V lost 5 bases and J 7 bases, leaving 18 bases between the germline ends. CDR3 length: 14 amino acids. Germline V gene data show CDR1 as MNHEY and CDR2 as SMNVEV (reference sequence). Here the CDR3 reads CASSMGAARGEQYF. DNA of the CDR3: TGTGCCAGCAGTATGGGGGCGGCTCGTGGGGAGCAGTACTTC.

This CDR3 is CASRLNPGTGDYGYTF. The CDR3 DNA reads as TGCGCCAGCAGATTAAACCCCGGGACAGGGGACTATGGCTACACCTTC. This chain connects TRBV5-1 to TRBJ1-2, with 10 bases that match TRBD1. Germline-derived CDR1 and CDR2 are SGHRS and YFSETQ. After removal of 5 bases from V and 3 bases from J, the junction contained 10 bases not matched to a gene. The CDR3 totals 16 residues.

V is TRBV27 and J is TRBJ2-5; perhaps TRBD1 as D (8 bases). V lost 8 bases, J lost 5 bases, and 18 bases lay in between. The CDR3 is made up of 14 amino acids. CDR1 MNHEY and CDR2 SMNVEV come from the germline V gene (reference sequence). The CDR3 nucleotides read TGTGCCAGCGGGGGGGCAGGGGGCGGTGAGACCCAGTACTTC. This encodes CASGGAGGGETQYF.

The chain joins TRBV27 to TRBJ1-2; a weak D match, TRBD1 (5 bases). V was cut by 4 bases and J by 0 bases, with 18 bases left in between. CDR1 MNHEY and CDR2 SMNVEV come from the germline V gene (reference sequence). This CDR3 contains 17 residues. The CDR3 sequence is CASSSLLVGGANYGYTF. CDR3 coding DNA: TGTGCCAGCAGTTCTCTTCTAGTTGGGGGGGCTAACTATGGCTACACCTTC.

This chain links TRBV9 with TRBJ1-1; 11 bases match TRBD1. This CDR3 contains 17 residues. Per the germline V gene, CDR1 is SGDLS and CDR2 is YYNGEE. The junction had 10 bases not matched to a gene; V was cut back by 0 bases and J by 6 bases. CDR3 bases: TGTGCCAGCAGCGTAGGGCTAGGGGACAGGGGGGAATCTGAAGCTTTCTTT. It is translated as CASSVGLGDRGESEAFF.

The J gene is TRBJ1-4, the V gene TRBV5-4, with 9 nucleotides matching TRBD1. J was trimmed by 11 bases and V by 4 bases; bases with no gene match: 15. The CDR3 contains 16 residues. The germline CDR1 and CDR2 sequences are SGHNT and YYREEE (reference sequence). CDR3 in amino acids: CASSQGRTGVVDKLFF. In nucleotides, the CDR3 is TGTGCCAGCAGCCAAGGAAGGACAGGGGTGGTGGATAAACTGTTTTTT.

The V call is TRBV5-1, the J call TRBJ2-5, with 7 positions matching TRBD1. From germline, CDR1 is SGHRS and CDR2 YFSETQ. The CDR3 contains 15 residues. Losses at the gene ends were 0 bases for V and 5 bases for J; bases not matched to a gene: 7. The CDR3 sequence is CASSLGTGIGETQYF. CDR3 nucleotides: TGCGCCAGCAGCTTGGGGACAGGTATAGGGGAGACCCAGTACTTC.

This chain joins TRBV5-4 and TRBJ2-2; 12 bases line up with TRBD2. CDR3 length: 16 residues. Germline values: CDR1 SGHNT, CDR2 YYREEE (reference sequence). V lost 4 bases, J lost 7 bases, and 8 bases stayed unmatched. CDR3 protein: CASSLPLAGGHGELFF. The CDR3 region has the DNA TGTGCCAGCAGCCTGCCGCTAGCGGGGGGGCACGGGGAGCTGTTTTTT.